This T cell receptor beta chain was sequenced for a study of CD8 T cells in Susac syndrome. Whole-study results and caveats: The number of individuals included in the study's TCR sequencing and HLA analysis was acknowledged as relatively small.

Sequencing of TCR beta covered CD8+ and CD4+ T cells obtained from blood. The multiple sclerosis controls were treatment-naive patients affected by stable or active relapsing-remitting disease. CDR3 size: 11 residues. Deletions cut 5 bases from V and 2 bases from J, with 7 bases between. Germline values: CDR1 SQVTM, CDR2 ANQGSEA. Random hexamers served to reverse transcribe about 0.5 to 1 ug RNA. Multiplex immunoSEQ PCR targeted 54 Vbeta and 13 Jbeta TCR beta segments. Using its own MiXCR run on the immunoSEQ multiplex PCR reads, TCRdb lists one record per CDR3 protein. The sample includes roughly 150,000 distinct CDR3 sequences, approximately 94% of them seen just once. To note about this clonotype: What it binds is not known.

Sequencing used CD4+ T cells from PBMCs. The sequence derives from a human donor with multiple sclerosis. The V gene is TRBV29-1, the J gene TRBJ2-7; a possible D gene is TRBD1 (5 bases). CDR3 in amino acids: CSVRGTYEQYF. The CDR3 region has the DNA TGCAGCGTTAGGGGCACCTACGAGCAGTACTTC.